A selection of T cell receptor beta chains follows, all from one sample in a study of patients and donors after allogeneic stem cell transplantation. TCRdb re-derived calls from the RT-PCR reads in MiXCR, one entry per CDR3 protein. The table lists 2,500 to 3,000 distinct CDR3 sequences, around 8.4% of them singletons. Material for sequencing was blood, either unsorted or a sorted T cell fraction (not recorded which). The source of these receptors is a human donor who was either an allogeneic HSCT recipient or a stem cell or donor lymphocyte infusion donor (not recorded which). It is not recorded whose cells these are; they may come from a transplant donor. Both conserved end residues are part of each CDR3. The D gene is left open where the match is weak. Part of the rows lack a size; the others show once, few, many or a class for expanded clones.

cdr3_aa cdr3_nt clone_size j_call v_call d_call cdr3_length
CSVGEGSYEQYF TGCAGCGTTGGTGAGGGTTCCTACGAGCAGTACTTC large TRBJ2-7 TRBV29-1 NA 12
CASSPLGQTLAKNIQYF TGTGCCAGCAGTCCCCTGGGACAAACTCTAGCCAAAAACATTCAGTACTTC medium-sized TRBJ2-4 TRBV6-2/TRBV6-3 NA 17
CASSPRTDTNTGELFF TGTGCCAGCAGCCCCCGGACAGATACGAACACCGGGGAGCTGTTTTTT few TRBJ2-2 TRBV7-2 NA 16
CASSSADTQYF TGTGCCAGCAGTAGCGCAGATACGCAGTATTTT NA TRBJ2-3 TRBV6-6 NA 11
CSATRLANNNEQFF TGCAGTGCTACTAGACTAGCGAATAACAATGAGCAGTTCTTC medium-sized TRBJ2-1 TRBV20-1 TRBD2 14
CASSGGAGGYQETQYF TGTGCCAGCAGCGGGGGGGCAGGAGGGTACCAAGAGACCCAGTACTTC NA TRBJ2-5 TRBV28 TRBD2 16
CASSLAHPRRNQETQYF TGTGCCAGCAGCTTAGCCCACCCTCGGAGGAACCAAGAGACCCAGTACTTC few TRBJ2-5 TRBV7-2 NA 17
CASSSQINNEAFF TGTGCCAGCAGCTCTCAGATAAACAATGAAGCTTTCTTT NA TRBJ1-1 TRBV7-2 NA 13
CASSQTGPEQYF TGTGCCAGCAGTCAGACAGGGCCCGAGCAGTACTTC NA TRBJ2-7 TRBV12-3/TRBV12-4 TRBD1 12
CASSQDGAYEQYF TGTGCCAGCAGCCAAGATGGGGCCTACGAGCAGTACTTC few TRBJ2-7 TRBV3-1 NA 13
CASKGGRSYNEQFF TGTGCCAGCAAAGGAGGGAGGTCCTACAATGAGCAGTTCTTC NA TRBJ2-1 TRBV11-2 NA 14
CASSPTSGRGSYNEQFF TGTGCCAGCAGCCCCACTAGCGGGAGAGGTTCCTACAATGAGCAGTTCTTC NA TRBJ2-1 TRBV7-3 TRBD2 17
CASSEAGLVSYEQYF TGTGCCAGCAGTGAAGCGGGTCTCGTTTCCTACGAGCAGTACTTC medium-sized TRBJ2-7 TRBV2 NA 15
CASSVFSRKGDTEAFF TGTGCCAGCAGTGTTTTTAGCCGGAAGGGTGACACTGAAGCTTTCTTT NA TRBJ1-1 TRBV6-4 NA 16
CASKDSSYEQYF TGCGCCAGCAAGGATAGCTCCTACGAGCAGTACTTC medium-sized TRBJ2-7 TRBV5-1 NA 12
CSATLDRTNSPLHF TGCAGTGCTACACTCGACAGAACTAATTCACCCCTCCACTTT large TRBJ1-6 TRBV20-1 NA 14
CASSYSKAGGPWDTQYF TGTGCCAGCAGTTACTCGAAAGCGGGAGGGCCTTGGGATACGCAGTATTTT few TRBJ2-3 TRBV6-5 TRBD2 17
CASSHDDRSYGYTF TGCGCCAGCAGCCATGACGACAGGTCCTATGGCTACACCTTC NA TRBJ1-2 TRBV4-3 NA 14
CASSHKDSWKAFF TGTGCCAGCAGCCATAAAGATTCTTGGAAAGCTTTCTTT NA TRBJ1-1 TRBV7-9 NA 13
CASSPRSTVNEQFF TGTGCCAGCAGCCCCCGCTCCACCGTCAATGAGCAGTTCTTC NA TRBJ2-1 TRBV5-4 NA 14
CASSRTGGGRDEQYF TGTGCCAGCAGTCGAACAGGGGGCGGACGGGACGAGCAGTACTTC NA TRBJ2-7 TRBV6-5 TRBD1 15
CASSLDGFYEQYF TGTGCCAGCAGCTTGGACGGATTCTACGAGCAGTACTTC few TRBJ2-7 TRBV5-4 NA 13
CASSPMRGPLDTQYF TGTGCCAGCAGCCCGATGCGGGGGCCCCTAGATACGCAGTATTTT NA TRBJ2-3 TRBV7-9 NA 15
CASSGGGLETQYF TGTGCCAGCAGCGGAGGGGGGCTCGAGACCCAGTACTTC few TRBJ2-5 TRBV28 NA 13
CASSEPDSRGHNEQFF TGCGCCAGCAGTGAGCCGGATAGCCGGGGGCACAATGAGCAGTTCTTC medium-sized TRBJ2-1 TRBV10-1 NA 16
CASSQSGEETQYF TGCGCCAGCAGCCAATCAGGGGAAGAGACCCAGTACTTC few TRBJ2-5 TRBV4-1 NA 13
CASNRVPTGANVLTF TGTGCCAGCAACAGGGTCCCTACTGGGGCCAACGTCCTGACTTTC medium-sized TRBJ2-6 TRBV6-2/TRBV6-3 NA 15
CASRRPGGEGTQYF TGCGCCAGCCGGAGGCCAGGAGGCGAAGGTACGCAGTATTTT few TRBJ2-3 TRBV10-2 NA 14
CASSRQGVAGNTIYF TGTGCCAGCAGCCGACAGGGGGTGGCCGGAAACACCATATATTTT few TRBJ1-3 TRBV27 TRBD1 15
CSADRGDTEAFF TGCAGTGCGGACAGGGGGGACACTGAAGCTTTCTTT few TRBJ1-1 TRBV20-1 TRBD1 12
CASRTEAFF TGTGCCAGCAGGACTGAAGCTTTCTTT NA TRBJ1-1 TRBV7-3 NA 9
CSASGPILKETQYF TGCAGTGCTAGTGGTCCGATATTAAAAGAGACCCAGTACTTC NA TRBJ2-5 TRBV20-1 NA 14
CASRPYGEGRGEQYF TGTGCAAGTCGTCCGTATGGTGAAGGGAGAGGCGAGCAGTACTTC medium-sized TRBJ2-7 TRBV12-2 NA 15
CASSLGKSPLHF TGTGCCAGCAGCCTGGGGAAATCACCCCTCCACTTT few TRBJ1-6 TRBV14 NA 12
CASSPPSRAGVPTGELFF TGTGCCAGCTCACCACCGTCCCGAGCGGGAGTGCCCACCGGGGAGCTGTTTTTT few TRBJ2-2 TRBV18 TRBD2 18
CASSLEAGRAQYF TGTGCCAGCAGCTTAGAAGCGGGCCGGGCCCAGTACTTC few TRBJ2-5 TRBV7-2 NA 13
CSVARGLNEQFF TGCAGCGTGGCCAGGGGGCTCAATGAGCAGTTCTTC NA TRBJ2-1 TRBV29-1 TRBD1 12
CATSDSQQGAAGELFF TGTGCCACCAGTGATTCTCAACAGGGGGCGGCCGGGGAGCTGTTTTTT NA TRBJ2-2 TRBV24-1 TRBD1 16
CASSLEGRGGSYGYTF TGTGCCAGCAGCTTAGAAGGCCGAGGGGGGAGTTATGGCTACACCTTC medium-sized TRBJ1-2 TRBV11-3 NA 16
CASSWTGGMNSPLHF TGTGCCAGCAGTTGGACAGGGGGCATGAATTCACCCCTCCACTTT NA TRBJ1-6 TRBV6-1 TRBD1 15